The 19 T cell receptor beta chains below were found in one sample sequenced in a study of identical twins. MiXCR, run by TCRdb on the 5' RACE reads, gives a single entry per CDR3 protein. The data hold 1.5 million to 2 million distinct CDR3 sequences, with about 32% observed a single time. The sample comprised cord blood. The receptors stem from a newborn girl in good health.

Regarding this clonotype: The junction differs from germline at one of its ends, possibly a read error. The gene calls are TRBV2 and TRBJ2-3; D may be TRBD2 (5 bases). CDR3 size: 14 residues. Per the germline V gene, CDR1 is SNHLY and CDR2 is FYNNEI. The CDR3 region has the DNA TGTGCCAGCAGTCTACTAGATAGCACAGATACGCGGTATTTT. Protein: CASSLLDSTDTRYF. Full variable domain (outside the CDR3, taken from reference TRBV2 and TRBJ2-3): EPEVTQTPSHQVTQMGQEVILRCVPISNHLYFYWYRQILGQKVEFLVSFYNNEISEKSEIFDDQFSVERPDGSNFTLKIRSTKLEDSAMYFCASSLLDSTDTRYFGPGTRLTVL.

The CDR3 sequence: CASSLPGQNFYEQYF. DNA of the CDR3: TGTGCCAGCAGCTTACCGGGACAGAATTTCTACGAGCAGTACTTC. The chain has TRBV7-9 and TRBJ2-7; 7 bases match TRBD1. Trimming took 2 bases from V and 3 from J; bases not matched to a gene: 7. The CDR3 totals 15 residues. Looked up from germline, CDR1 is SEHNR and CDR2 is FQNEAQ (reference sequence).

This chain links TRBV2 with TRBJ1-5, with D unresolved. The CDR3 is 14 residues long. V lost 3 bases and J 3 bases, leaving 9 bases between the germline ends. Germline V lookup: CDR1 SNHLY, CDR2 FYNNEI. CDR3 in amino acids: CASSDPDNNQPQHF. The CDR3 region has the DNA TGTGCCAGCAGTGACCCCGACAACAATCAGCCCCAGCATTTT.

This rearrangement joins TRBV10-3 to TRBJ2-7; 8 bases fit TRBD2. Unmatched junction bases numbered 10, after V lost 2 bases and J lost 7 bases. The CDR3 has 15 residues. CDR1 and CDR2 from the germline V gene are ENHRY and SYGVKD. The CDR3 sequence is CAISEQELAVSEQYF. CDR3 sequence (DNA): TGTGCCATCAGTGAGCAGGAACTAGCGGTTTCTGAGCAGTACTTC.

A few counts support this clonotype. The CDR3 sequence: CASSLETVQYNEQFF. CDR3 nucleotides: TGCGCCAGCAGCTTGGAGACAGTCCAATACAATGAGCAGTTCTTC. The chain employs TRBV5-1 and TRBJ2-1, with a tentative D call TRBD1 (5 bases). Germline V lookup: CDR1 SGHRS, CDR2 YFSETQ. Trimming removed 0 bases at V and 4 bases at J, with 11 bases between. This CDR3 is 15 amino acids long.

The gene calls are TRBV11-3 and TRBJ2-7; 9 nucleotides agree with TRBD1. The CDR3 consists of 15 residues. V trimming: 5 bases; J trimming: 5 bases; junction bases outside the gene matches: 10. Germline CDR1 reads SGHNT; CDR2 reads YENEEA. For the CDR3, the DNA is TGTGCCAGCAGCGTACCGGGACAGGGAATACACGAGCAGTACTTC. Its protein is CASSVPGQGIHEQYF.

This chain joins TRBV9 and TRBJ2-4; perhaps TRBD2 as D (6 bases). The CDR3 consists of 16 residues. Germline V lookup: CDR1 SGDLS, CDR2 YYNGEE. Trimming took 3 bases from V and 0 from J, leaving 13 bases between them. In DNA, the CDR3 is TGTGCCAGCAGCGGCGGGAATGGCCTAGCCAAAAACATTCAGTACTTC. Its protein is CASSGGNGLAKNIQYF.

The J gene is TRBJ1-6, the V gene TRBV6-6, with D hard to call. Per the germline V gene, CDR1 is MNHNY and CDR2 is SVGAGI (reference sequence). V shed 1 base and J shed 5 bases, with 12 bases lying between them. CDR3 length: 16 amino acids. The CDR3 region has the DNA TGTGCCAGCAGTTACTACGAGGGTGGGGATAATTCACCCCTCCACTTT. Residues: CASSYYEGGDNSPLHF.

This clonotype came up a few times. The chain employs TRBV7-9 and TRBJ1-2, with 8 bases matching TRBD1. CDR3 length: 14 residues. The junction had 5 bases not matched to a gene; V was cut back by 5 bases and J by 3 bases. In germline, CDR1 is SEHNR, CDR2 FQNEAQ (reference sequence). The CDR3 sequence: CASSRDRRYYGYTF. The CDR3 DNA reads as TGTGCCAGCAGCAGGGACAGGCGATACTATGGCTACACCTTC.

The gene calls are TRBV13 and TRBJ2-1; tentative D call: TRBD2 (7 bases). Germline values: CDR1 PRHDT, CDR2 FYEKMQ (reference sequence). This CDR3 comprises 17 residues. Trimming removed 5 bases at V and 9 bases at J, with 26 bases between. CDR3 in amino acids: CASSPRLGGGVRGEQFF. The CDR3 nucleotides read TGTGCCAGCAGCCCGCGACTAGGAGGGGGGGTACGGGGTGAGCAGTTCTTC.

This clonotype was counted many times. The rearrangement uses TRBV12-3 or TRBV12-4 and TRBJ1-2; D call uncertain. The CDR3 covers 16 residues. Trimming stripped 4 bases from V and 2 bases from J, with 17 bases between. The CDR3 loop reads CASSSEGTPHNYGYTF. DNA of the CDR3: TGTGCCAGCAGTTCGGAGGGAACCCCACACAACTATGGCTACACCTTC.

This chain uses TRBV25-1 with TRBJ1-6, with D unclear. The CDR3 is 14 amino acids. Trimming took 3 bases from V and 3 from J, leaving 6 bases between them. The germline V gene has CDR1 MGHDK and CDR2 SYGVNS. This CDR3 reads CASSETDYNSPLHF. The CDR3, as DNA: TGTGCCAGCAGTGAGACGGACTATAATTCACCCCTCCACTTT.

Ten or more counts support this clonotype. The chain employs TRBV20-1 and TRBJ1-2; no clear D gene. V was trimmed by 3 bases and J by 8 bases, leaving 13 bases between them. The germline V gene encodes CDR1 DFQATT and CDR2 SNEGSKA (reference sequence). The CDR3 has 12 amino acids. The CDR3 protein is CSARRSGEGYTF. In DNA, the CDR3 is TGCAGTGCTAGGCGTTCGGGTGAGGGCTACACCTTC.

The V call is TRBV14, the J call TRBJ1-6; D is possibly TRBD1 (6 bases). The germline CDR1 and CDR2 sequences are SGHDN and FVKESK. This CDR3 is 14 amino acids long. V gave up 4 bases and J gave up 6 bases, with 10 bases separating them. CDR3 amino acids: CASSLGTLNSPLHF. CDR3 DNA sequence: TGTGCCAGCAGCCTCGGGACACTTAATTCACCCCTCCACTTT.

In its sample, this clonotype was seen a few times. The chain carries TRBV4-2 and TRBJ2-3, with 11 bases aligning to TRBD2. J was trimmed by 4 bases and V by 2 bases; bases with no gene match: 11. The CDR3 totals 18 residues. CDR1 LGHNA and CDR2 YNFKEQ come from the germline V gene. The CDR3 loop reads CASSQTPTSGVLPDTQYF. The CDR3 nucleotides read TGTGCCAGCAGCCAAACCCCGACTAGCGGGGTCCTTCCAGATACGCAGTATTTT.

This clonotype was counted only a few times. This sequence joins TRBV14 and TRBJ2-7; D might be TRBD1 (6 bases). The V end was cut by 4 bases, the J end by 4 bases, with 11 bases between. The CDR3 has 13 residues. Germline V gene data show CDR1 as SGHDN and CDR2 as FVKESK. CDR3 DNA: TGTGCCAGCAGCCCCAGACAGGAGTACGAGCAGTACTTC. It yields the protein CASSPRQEYEQYF.

In this sample, this clonotype turned up many times. The chain combines TRBV10-3 with TRBJ2-5; D tentatively reads TRBD1 or TRBD2 (5 bases each). Trimming cost V 0 bases and J 5 bases, with 13 bases left between them. Germline V gives CDR1 ENHRY, CDR2 SYGVKD. This CDR3 is built from 15 residues. CDR3 nucleotide sequence: TGTGCCATCAGTGAGTCGGGGACGCGCCAGGAGACCCAGTACTTC. Translating it yields CAISESGTRQETQYF.

In its sample, this clonotype was seen a few times. The J gene is TRBJ1-6, the V gene TRBV6-5; 7 bases match TRBD1. Germline loops: CDR1 MNHEY, CDR2 SVGAGI. After removal of 3 bases from V and 8 bases from J, the junction contained 13 bases not matched to a gene. This CDR3 comprises 17 residues. CDR3 amino acids: CASSYRGFGTAYSPLHF. The CDR3 nucleotides read TGTGCCAGCAGTTATCGGGGCTTTGGGACAGCGTATTCACCCCTCCACTTT.

The V call is TRBV5-1, the J call TRBJ2-1; either TRBD1 or TRBD2 may supply D (5 bases each). Germline V gene lookup returns CDR1 SGHRS and CDR2 YFSETQ. Deletions cut 3 bases from V and 3 bases from J, with 10 bases between. The CDR3 length is 14 residues. CDR3 sequence: CASSSGTYYNEQFF. CDR3 DNA: TGCGCCAGCAGCTCAGGGACCTACTACAATGAGCAGTTCTTC.